This T cell receptor (beta chain) was retrieved from a study of technical replicates of blood from several donors. The assay was immunoSEQ multiplex PCR, and TCRdb's table has in-frame clones only and misses some. Of around 80,000 clones detected, around nine tenths appear once; the ten largest clones hold around 0.25%. The germline V and J ends were trimmed by 2 bases and 5 bases, with 12 bases remaining between them. The CDR3 covers 14 residues. Germline loops: CDR1 LNHDA, CDR2 SQIVND (reference sequence). The sample was T cells isolated from PBMCs. This receptor was taken from a human donor in good health. This chain joins TRBV19 and TRBJ2-5, with D perhaps matching TRBD2 (6 bases). The CDR3 sequence: CASSIYSGSETQYF. The CDR3 nucleotides read TGTGCCAGTAGTATATATAGCGGCAGCGAGACCCAGTACTTC.